This T cell receptor (beta chain) was obtained from a study of blood T cell repertoires in COVID-19. In Cohort 3, a recovered donor had either two negative PCRs, clearance, or symptom resolution. The repertoire was sequenced with immunoSEQ multiplex PCR; TCRdb's copy has only in-frame clones and lacks some. The table records some 430,000 clones, roughly 88% of them present only once. Sequencing was carried out using PBMCs or T cells enriched from blood (not recorded which). The TCR comes from a man younger than 30 who had recovered from COVID-19.

CDR3 region: CASSLEGYGNNSPLHF. In nucleotides, the CDR3 is TGTGCCAGCTCACTTGAAGGGTACGGGAATAATTCACCCCTCCACTTT. V usage is TRBV18 and J usage is TRBJ1-6, with D hard to call. The CDR3 length is 16 residues. V was clipped by 4 bases and J by 5 bases, with 15 bases between them. Germline lookup yields CDR1 KGHSH and CDR2 LQKENI.